A selection of T cell receptor beta chains follows, all from one sample in a study of OX40 agonist ivuxolimab in advanced cancers. The protocol was immunoSEQ multiplex PCR, while the TCRdb copy is restricted to in-frame clones and leaves out a portion. The table includes tens of thousands of clones, approximately 78% detected once. This sample comprised CD4+ or CD8+ T cells sorted from blood, obtained in a trial of the OX40 agonist ivuxolimab. Receptors originate from an adult with an advanced solid tumor such as melanoma, head and neck, liver or kidney cancer. Each CDR3 is given with its conserved first and last residue. The D gene is left open where the match is weak. Expanded clones are given a class, and other clones once, few, many or no size at all.

.	.	TRBJ1-2	TRBV10-2	TGCGCCAGCAGTGATAGGGGGGGCTACACCTTC	CASSDRGGYTF
.	TRBD1	TRBJ2-5	TRBV5-8	TGTGCCAGCAGCTTGGGTCAGGGGGCAGGGGAGACCCAGTACTTC	CASSLGQGAGETQYF
.	TRBD2	TRBJ2-5	TRBV5-4	TGTGCCAGCCGGGGGGTAGGAGAGACCCAGTACTTC	CASRGVGETQYF
.	TRBD2	TRBJ2-2	TRBV30	TGTGCCTGGGGGACTAGCGGGAACACCGGGGAGCTGTTTTTT	CAWGTSGNTGELFF
few	.	TRBJ1-1	TRBV9	TGTGCCAGCAGCGAGGGGACCAGCCAAGCTTTCTTT	CASSEGTSQAFF
few	TRBD1	TRBJ1-1	TRBV28	TGTGCCAGCAGTCCTCCAGGGGGCTGGACTGAAGCTTTCTTT	CASSPPGGWTEAFF
.	TRBD2	TRBJ2-1	TRBV6-4	TGTGCCAGCACTCCGACTAGCGGGGGTTACAATGAGCAGTTCTTC	CASTPTSGGYNEQFF
few	.	TRBJ2-1	TRBV6-4	TGTGCCAGCAGTGATCTAGATAGCAATGAGCAGTTCTTC	CASSDLDSNEQFF
.	.	TRBJ1-1	TRBV7-6	TGTGCCAGCAGCTTGGGAGGCAGCTCCACGACTGAAGCTTTCTTT	CASSLGGSSTTEAFF
.	.	TRBJ2-7	TRBV28	TGTGCCAGCATGGGGGCGATCTACTACGAGCAGTACTTC	CASMGAIYYEQYF
once	.	TRBJ2-2	TRBV6-5	TGTGCCAGCAGTTACCGGTCCGGGGGGCCCGGCGGGGAGCTGTTTTTT	CASSYRSGGPGGELFF
.	.	TRBJ1-2	TRBV5-4	TGTGCCAGCAGCTCCTGGGACCGAGATGTTGGCTACACCTTC	CASSSWDRDVGYTF
.	.	TRBJ2-3	TRBV4-2	TGTGCCAGCAGCCAGACCGGGGGGCCCCCAGATACGCAGTATTTT	CASSQTGGPPDTQYF
.	.	TRBJ1-1	TRBV11-2	TGTGCCAGCAGCTCCAGACAGGCAAGATTGAACACTGAAGCTTTCTTT	CASSSRQARLNTEAFF